This is a list of T cell receptor beta chains from one sample in a study of OX40 agonist ivuxolimab in advanced cancers. Only in-frame clones appear in the TCRdb table, and some are missing; sequencing was by immunoSEQ multiplex PCR. The sample lists some 6,500 clones, around 70% seen once, with more than 15% in the top ten. The input for sequencing was CD4+ or CD8+ T cells sorted from blood, taken in a trial of the OX40 agonist ivuxolimab. The origin of the receptors is an adult with an advanced solid tumor such as melanoma, head and neck, liver or kidney cancer. Each CDR3 is given with its conserved first and last residue. The D gene is left open where the match is weak. A row's size may be missing; if present it is once, few, many or a size class.

length: 16; V: TRBV7-9; D: NA; J: TRBJ2-6; size: NA; DNA: TGCGCCAGCAGCCAAAAGACAGGCTCTGGGGCCAACGTCCTGACTTTC; CDR3: CASSQKTGSGANVLTF
length: 15; V: TRBV6-1; D: NA; J: TRBJ1-2; size: NA; DNA: TGTGCCAGCAGTGAATTACACGCTGCTAACTATGGCTACACCTTC; CDR3: CASSELHAANYGYTF
length: 14; V: TRBV6-5; D: NA; J: TRBJ2-5; size: NA; DNA: TGTGCCAGCAGTTACTCGTGGGACCAAGAGACCCAGTACTTC; CDR3: CASSYSWDQETQYF
length: 14; V: TRBV27; D: NA; J: TRBJ1-5; size: NA; DNA: TGTGCCAGCAGCCCGATAAGCGGCAATCAGCCCCAGCATTTT; CDR3: CASSPISGNQPQHF
length: 12; V: TRBV19; D: NA; J: TRBJ1-2; size: NA; DNA: TGTGCCAGTAGTCTCGGGGGCGATGGCTACACCTTC; CDR3: CASSLGGDGYTF
length: 19; V: TRBV19; D: NA; J: TRBJ2-2; size: once; DNA: TGTGCCAGTAGTGAGGAGCCCCCCAACTCATACACGAACACCGGGGAGCTGTTTTTT; CDR3: CASSEEPPNSYTNTGELFF
length: 14; V: TRBV11-3; D: NA; J: TRBJ2-5; size: NA; DNA: TGTGCCAGCAGCGAACCGGGACTGGGAGAGACCCAGTACTTC; CDR3: CASSEPGLGETQYF
length: 11; V: TRBV27; D: TRBD1; J: TRBJ1-5; size: NA; DNA: TGTGCCAGCAGTCAGGGACAGCTCTGGCATTTT; CDR3: CASSQGQLWHF
length: 15; V: TRBV19; D: NA; J: TRBJ2-6; size: medium-sized; DNA: TGTGCCAGTAGTATTGGGGACTCTGGGGCCAACGTCCTGACTTTC; CDR3: CASSIGDSGANVLTF
length: 16; V: TRBV7-7; D: TRBD1; J: TRBJ2-7; size: NA; DNA: TGTGCTAGCAGCTTAGAGCCCGGGACAGGGGCGGGGGAGCAGTACTTC; CDR3: CASSLEPGTGAGEQYF
length: 17; V: TRBV7-8; D: NA; J: TRBJ1-1; size: NA; DNA: TGTGCCAGCAGCTTAGCGCGAGGGGGGGGAATGAACACTGAAGCTTTCTTT; CDR3: CASSLARGGGMNTEAFF
length: 12; V: TRBV6-5; D: NA; J: TRBJ1-1; size: NA; DNA: TGTGCCAGCAGTCCAGGGTACACTGAAGCTTTCTTT; CDR3: CASSPGYTEAFF
length: 13; V: TRBV19; D: TRBD1; J: TRBJ1-4; size: NA; DNA: TGTGCCAGTAGGATGACAGGGGGTGAAAAACTGTTTTTT; CDR3: CASRMTGGEKLFF
length: 11; V: TRBV19; D: NA; J: TRBJ1-2; size: NA; DNA: TGTGCCAGTACCTACAGCTACAGCTACACCTTC; CDR3: CASTYSYSYTF
length: 17; V: TRBV5-8; D: NA; J: TRBJ2-7; size: NA; DNA: TGTGCCAGCAGCTTGGAGGGGCGGGTTAACCTCTCCTACGAGCAGTACTTC; CDR3: CASSLEGRVNLSYEQYF
length: 16; V: TRBV19; D: TRBD1; J: TRBJ1-4; size: NA; DNA: TGTGCCAGTAGAGCCGACAGGGGGGCAACTAATGAAAAACTGTTTTTT; CDR3: CASRADRGATNEKLFF
length: 17; V: TRBV5-1; D: NA; J: TRBJ1-6; size: NA; DNA: TGCGCCAGCAGCTTCTGGACAGCGGGGGGCCACAATTCACCCCTCCACTTT; CDR3: CASSFWTAGGHNSPLHF
length: 14; V: TRBV7-6; D: TRBD2; J: TRBJ2-5; size: NA; DNA: TGTGCCAGCAGCTTGAGTAGCGGGGGTGAGACCCAGTACTTC; CDR3: CASSLSSGGETQYF
length: 17; V: TRBV2; D: NA; J: TRBJ1-3; size: NA; DNA: TGTGCCAGCAGTGAGGTTAAAGGGCTCAACTCTGGAAACACCATATATTTT; CDR3: CASSEVKGLNSGNTIYF
length: 13; V: TRBV6-5; D: NA; J: TRBJ2-1; size: medium-sized; DNA: TGTGCCAGCAGTTACGGGGAGTACAATGAGCAGTTCTTC; CDR3: CASSYGEYNEQFF
length: 16; V: TRBV13; D: TRBD2; J: TRBJ2-5; size: few; DNA: TGTGCCAGCAGCTTCTCTAGCGGGGGGACTTGGGAGACCCAGTACTTC; CDR3: CASSFSSGGTWETQYF
length: 14; V: TRBV6-6; D: NA; J: TRBJ2-7; size: NA; DNA: TGTGCCAGCAGTTATGTGGGAGACCGACGAGAGCAGTACTTC; CDR3: CASSYVGDRREQYF
length: 15; V: TRBV28; D: NA; J: TRBJ2-6; size: NA; DNA: TGTGCCAGCAGTTCGGGACATTCAGGGGCCAACGTCCTGACTTTC; CDR3: CASSSGHSGANVLTF
length: 12; V: TRBV9; D: NA; J: TRBJ2-1; size: NA; DNA: TGTGCCAGCAGCGGGTCTTTCGATGAGCAGTTCTTC; CDR3: CASSGSFDEQFF
length: 15; V: TRBV11-2; D: TRBD1; J: TRBJ2-1; size: NA; DNA: TGTGCCAGCAGCTACACAGGGGGTCCCTACAATGAGCAGTTCTTC; CDR3: CASSYTGGPYNEQFF
length: 13; V: TRBV6-5; D: NA; J: TRBJ2-3; size: NA; DNA: TGTGCCAGCAGTTACTACGGCACAGATACGCAGTATTTT; CDR3: CASSYYGTDTQYF
length: 15; V: TRBV11-2; D: TRBD2; J: TRBJ2-3; size: once; DNA: TGTGCCAGCAGCTTAGCGAGCGGGGGTCCAGATACGCAGTATTTT; CDR3: CASSLASGGPDTQYF